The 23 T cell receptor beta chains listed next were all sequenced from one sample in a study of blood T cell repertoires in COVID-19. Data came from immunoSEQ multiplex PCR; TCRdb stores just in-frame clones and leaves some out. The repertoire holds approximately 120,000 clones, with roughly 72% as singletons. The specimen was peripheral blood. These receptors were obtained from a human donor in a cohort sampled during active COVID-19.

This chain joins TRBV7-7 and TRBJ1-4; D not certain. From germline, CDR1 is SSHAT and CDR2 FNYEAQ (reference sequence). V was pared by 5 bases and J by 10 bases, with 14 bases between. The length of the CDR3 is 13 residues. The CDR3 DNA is TGTGCCAGCAGCCCCGGCGAAGGCGGAAAACTGTTTTTT. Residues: CASSPGEGGKLFF. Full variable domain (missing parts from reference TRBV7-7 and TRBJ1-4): GAGVSQSPRYKVTKRGQDVTLRCDPISSHATLYWYQQALGQGPEFLTYFNYEAQPDKSGLPSDRFSAERPEGSISTLTIQRTEQRDSAMYRCASSPGEGGKLFFGSGTQLSVL.

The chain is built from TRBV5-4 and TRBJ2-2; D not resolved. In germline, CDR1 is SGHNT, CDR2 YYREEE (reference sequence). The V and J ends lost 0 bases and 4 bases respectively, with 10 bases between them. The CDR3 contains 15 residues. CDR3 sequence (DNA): TGTGCCAGCAGCTTGGTTCAGGCCGGCACCGGGGAGCTGTTTTTT. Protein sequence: CASSLVQAGTGELFF. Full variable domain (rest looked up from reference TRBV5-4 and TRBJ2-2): ETGVTQSPTHLIKTRGQQVTLRCSSQSGHNTVSWYQQALGQGPQFIFQYYREEENGRGNFPPRFSGLQFPNYSSELNVNALELDDSALYLCASSLVQAGTGELFFGEGSRLTVL.

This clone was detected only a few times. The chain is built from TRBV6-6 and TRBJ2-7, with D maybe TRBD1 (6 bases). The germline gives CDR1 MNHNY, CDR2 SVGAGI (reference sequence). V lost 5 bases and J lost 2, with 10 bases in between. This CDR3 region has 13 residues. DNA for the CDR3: TGTGCCAGCAGTCCAGGGGTTACCTACGAGCAGTACTTC. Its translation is CASSPGVTYEQYF.

CDR3 in amino acids: CASTLKEGYQPQHF. The CDR3, as DNA: TGTGCCAGCACCCTTAAGGAGGGCTATCAGCCCCAGCATTTT. J is TRBJ1-5 and V is TRBV28; D uncertain. In germline, CDR1 is MDHEN, CDR2 SYDVKM. V was pared by 7 bases and J by 5 bases, with 15 bases between. The CDR3 length is 14 residues.

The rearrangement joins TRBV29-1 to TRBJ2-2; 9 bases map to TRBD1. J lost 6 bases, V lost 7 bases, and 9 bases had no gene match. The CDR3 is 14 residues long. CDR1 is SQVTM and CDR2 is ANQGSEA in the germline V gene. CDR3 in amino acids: CSATRDRDAGELFF. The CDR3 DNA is TGCAGCGCAACCCGGGACAGGGACGCCGGGGAGCTGTTTTTT.

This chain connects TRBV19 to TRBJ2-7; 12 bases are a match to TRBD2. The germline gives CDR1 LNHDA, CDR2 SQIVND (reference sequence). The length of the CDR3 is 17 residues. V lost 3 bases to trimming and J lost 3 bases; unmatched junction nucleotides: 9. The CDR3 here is CASSIGTSGLNYYEQYF. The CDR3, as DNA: TGTGCCAGTAGTATCGGGACTAGCGGGCTTAACTACTACGAGCAGTACTTC.

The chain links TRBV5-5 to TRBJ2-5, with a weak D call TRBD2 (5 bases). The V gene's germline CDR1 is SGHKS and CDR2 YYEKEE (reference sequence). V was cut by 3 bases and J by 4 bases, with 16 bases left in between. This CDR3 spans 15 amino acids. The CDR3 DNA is TGTGCCAGCAGCTCGATGACGGACTCGGCAGAGACCCAGTACTTC. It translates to CASSSMTDSAETQYF.

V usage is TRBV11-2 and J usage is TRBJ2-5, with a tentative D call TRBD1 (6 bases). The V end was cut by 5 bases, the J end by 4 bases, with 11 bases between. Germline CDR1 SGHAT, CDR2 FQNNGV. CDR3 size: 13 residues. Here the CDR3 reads CASSRTVVETQYF. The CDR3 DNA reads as TGTGCCAGCAGCCGGACAGTGGTAGAGACCCAGTACTTC.

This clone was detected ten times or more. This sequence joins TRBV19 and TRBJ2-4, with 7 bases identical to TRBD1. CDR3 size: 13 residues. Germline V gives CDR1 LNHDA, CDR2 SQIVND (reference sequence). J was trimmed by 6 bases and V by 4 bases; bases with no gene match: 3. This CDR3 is CASSTRDRNIQYF. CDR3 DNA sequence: TGTGCCAGTAGTACTCGGGACAGAAACATTCAGTACTTC.

The CDR3 region has the DNA TGCGCCAGCAGCTTGACCGACAGGGGAATGGGTAGTGGAAACACCATATATTTT. Amino acid sequence: CASSLTDRGMGSGNTIYF. The V call is TRBV5-1, the J call TRBJ1-3; the match to TRBD1 covers 8 bases. There are 18 residues in the CDR3. The germline CDR1 and CDR2 sequences are SGHRS and YFSETQ. Germline trimming cut 1 base from V and 3 bases from J; bases unmatched to any gene: 12.

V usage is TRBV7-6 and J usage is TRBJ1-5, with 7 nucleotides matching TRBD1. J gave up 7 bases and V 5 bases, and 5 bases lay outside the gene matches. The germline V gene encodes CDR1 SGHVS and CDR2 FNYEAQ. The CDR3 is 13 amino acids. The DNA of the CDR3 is TGTGCCAGCAGCCTCGGACAGGACCAGCCCCAGCATTTT. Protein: CASSLGQDQPQHF.

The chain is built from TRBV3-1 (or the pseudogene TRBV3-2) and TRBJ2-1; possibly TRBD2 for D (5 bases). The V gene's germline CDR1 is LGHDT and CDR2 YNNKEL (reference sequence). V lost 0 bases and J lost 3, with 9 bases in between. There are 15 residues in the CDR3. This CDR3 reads CASSQDQSGYNEQFF. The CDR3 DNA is TGTGCCAGCAGCCAAGATCAGAGCGGCTACAATGAGCAGTTCTTC.

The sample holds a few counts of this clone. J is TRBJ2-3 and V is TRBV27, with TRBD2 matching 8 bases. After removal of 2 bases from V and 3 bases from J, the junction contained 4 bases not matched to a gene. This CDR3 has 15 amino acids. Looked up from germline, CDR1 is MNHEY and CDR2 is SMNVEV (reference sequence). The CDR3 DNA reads TGTGCCAGCAGTTTACGGCGGGGGGCGACAGATACGCAGTATTTT. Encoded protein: CASSLRRGATDTQYF.

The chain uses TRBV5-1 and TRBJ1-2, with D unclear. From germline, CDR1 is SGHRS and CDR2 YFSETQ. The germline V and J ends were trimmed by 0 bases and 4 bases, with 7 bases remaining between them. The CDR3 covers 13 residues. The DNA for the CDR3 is TGCGCCAGCAGCTTGGAGGCAGGCTATGGCTACACCTTC. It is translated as CASSLEAGYGYTF.

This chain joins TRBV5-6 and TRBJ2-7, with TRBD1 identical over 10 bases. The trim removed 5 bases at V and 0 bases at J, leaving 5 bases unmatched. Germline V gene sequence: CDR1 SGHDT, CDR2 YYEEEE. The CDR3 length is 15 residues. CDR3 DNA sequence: TGTGCCAGCAGTTACGGGACAGGGGTCTCCTACGAGCAGTACTTC. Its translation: CASSYGTGVSYEQYF.

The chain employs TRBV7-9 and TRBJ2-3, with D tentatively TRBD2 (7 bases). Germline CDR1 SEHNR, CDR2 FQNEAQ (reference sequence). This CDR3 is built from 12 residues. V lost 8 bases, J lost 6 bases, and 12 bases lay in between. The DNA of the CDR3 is TGTGCCAGCCGGGGGGCCCCGGATACGCAGTATTTT. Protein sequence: CASRGAPDTQYF.

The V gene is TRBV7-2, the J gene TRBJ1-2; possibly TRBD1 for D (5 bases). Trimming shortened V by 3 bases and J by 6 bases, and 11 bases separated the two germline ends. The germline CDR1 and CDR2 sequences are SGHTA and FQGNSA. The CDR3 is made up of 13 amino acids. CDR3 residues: CASSFTQGNGYTF. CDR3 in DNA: TGTGCCAGCAGCTTTACCCAGGGTAATGGCTACACCTTC.

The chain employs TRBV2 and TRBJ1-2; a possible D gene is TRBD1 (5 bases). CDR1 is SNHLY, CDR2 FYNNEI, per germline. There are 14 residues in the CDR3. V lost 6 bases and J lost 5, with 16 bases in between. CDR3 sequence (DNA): TGTGCCAGCAGCCGCGGGACGGACTATTATGGCTACACCTTC. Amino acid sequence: CASSRGTDYYGYTF.

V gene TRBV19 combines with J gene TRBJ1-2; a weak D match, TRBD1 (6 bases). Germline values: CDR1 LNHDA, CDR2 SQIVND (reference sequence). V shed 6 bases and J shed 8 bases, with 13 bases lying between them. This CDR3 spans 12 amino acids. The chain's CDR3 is CASSPPGAGYTF. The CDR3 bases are TGTGCCAGTAGCCCACCAGGGGCAGGCTACACCTTC. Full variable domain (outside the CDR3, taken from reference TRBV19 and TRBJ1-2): DGGITQSPKYLFRKEGQNVTLSCEQNLNHDAMYWYRQDPGQGLRLIYYSQIVNDFQKGDIAEGYSVSREKKESFPLTVTSAQKNPTAFYLCASSPPGAGYTFGSGTRLTVV.

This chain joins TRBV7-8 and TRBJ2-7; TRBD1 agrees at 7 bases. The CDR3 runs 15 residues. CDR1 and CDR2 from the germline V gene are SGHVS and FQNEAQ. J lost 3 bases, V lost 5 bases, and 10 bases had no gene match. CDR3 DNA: TGTGCCAGCAGCGGCGCGACAGGGCGAGGCTACGAGCAGTACTTC. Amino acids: CASSGATGRGYEQYF.

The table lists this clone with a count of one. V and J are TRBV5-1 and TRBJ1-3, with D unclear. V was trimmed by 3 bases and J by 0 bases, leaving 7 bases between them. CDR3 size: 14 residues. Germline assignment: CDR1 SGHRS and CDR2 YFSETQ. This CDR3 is CASSSVDSGNTIYF. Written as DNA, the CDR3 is TGCGCCAGCAGCTCCGTAGACTCTGGAAACACCATATATTTT.

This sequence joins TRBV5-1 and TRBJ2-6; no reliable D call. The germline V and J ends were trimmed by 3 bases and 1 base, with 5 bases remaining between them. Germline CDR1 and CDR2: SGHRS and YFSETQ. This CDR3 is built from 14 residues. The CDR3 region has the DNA TGCGCCAGCAGCTCTTCTTCTGGGGCCAACGTCCTGACTTTC. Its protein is CASSSSSGANVLTF.

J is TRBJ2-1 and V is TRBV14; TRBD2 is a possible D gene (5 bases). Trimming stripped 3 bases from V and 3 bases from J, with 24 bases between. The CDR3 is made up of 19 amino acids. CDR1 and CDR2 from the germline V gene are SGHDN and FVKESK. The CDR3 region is CASSHIRTDSPPYYNEQFF. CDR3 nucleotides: TGTGCCAGCAGCCATATAAGGACGGACTCCCCCCCCTACTACAATGAGCAGTTCTTC.